The sequence of this T cell receptor beta chain was determined in a study of pediatric ulcerative colitis. Trimming shortened V by 7 bases and J by 0 bases, and 13 bases separated the two germline ends. This CDR3 comprises 15 residues. The germline gives CDR1 LNHDA, CDR2 SQIVND (reference sequence). One to two pinch biopsies were taken from the rectum during colonoscopy. Clones were read by immunoSEQ multiplex PCR, and TCRdb kept only the in-frame ones, dropping some. Here the sample spans roughly 17,000 clones, 74% being singletons. V usage is TRBV19 and J usage is TRBJ1-5; D gene uncertain. Sample: gut tissue. The sequence derives from a girl between 5 and 17 years old with moderate ulcerative colitis. CDR3 DNA: TGTGCCAGTAACCCCGAGGTCTATAGCAATCAGCCCCAGCATTTT. This gives the protein CASNPEVYSNQPQHF. Variable domain in full (rest from reference TRBV19 and TRBJ1-5): DGGITQSPKYLFRKEGQNVTLSCEQNLNHDAMYWYRQDPGQGLRLIYYSQIVNDFQKGDIAEGYSVSREKKESFPLTVTSAQKNPTAFYLCASNPEVYSNQPQHFGDGTRLSIL.